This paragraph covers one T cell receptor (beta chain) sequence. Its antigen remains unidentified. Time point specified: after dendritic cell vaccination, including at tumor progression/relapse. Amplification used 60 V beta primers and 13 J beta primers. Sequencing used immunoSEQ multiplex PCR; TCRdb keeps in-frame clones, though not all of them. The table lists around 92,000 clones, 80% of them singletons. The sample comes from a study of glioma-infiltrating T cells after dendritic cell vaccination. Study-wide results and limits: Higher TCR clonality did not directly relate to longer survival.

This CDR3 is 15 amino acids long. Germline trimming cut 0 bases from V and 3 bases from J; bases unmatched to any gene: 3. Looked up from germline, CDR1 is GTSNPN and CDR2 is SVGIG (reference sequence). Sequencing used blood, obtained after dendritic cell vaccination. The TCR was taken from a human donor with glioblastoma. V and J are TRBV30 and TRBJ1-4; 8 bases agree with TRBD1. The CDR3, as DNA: TGTGCCTGGAGTGTACTGACAGGGGCTAATGAAAAACTGTTTTTT. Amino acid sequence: CAWSVLTGANEKLFF. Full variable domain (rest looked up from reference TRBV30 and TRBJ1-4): SQTIHQWPATLVQPVGSPLSLECTVEGTSNPNLYWYRQAAGRGLQLLFYSVGIGQISSEVPQNLSASRPQDRQFILSSKKLLLSDSGFYLCAWSVLTGANEKLFFGSGTQLSVL.